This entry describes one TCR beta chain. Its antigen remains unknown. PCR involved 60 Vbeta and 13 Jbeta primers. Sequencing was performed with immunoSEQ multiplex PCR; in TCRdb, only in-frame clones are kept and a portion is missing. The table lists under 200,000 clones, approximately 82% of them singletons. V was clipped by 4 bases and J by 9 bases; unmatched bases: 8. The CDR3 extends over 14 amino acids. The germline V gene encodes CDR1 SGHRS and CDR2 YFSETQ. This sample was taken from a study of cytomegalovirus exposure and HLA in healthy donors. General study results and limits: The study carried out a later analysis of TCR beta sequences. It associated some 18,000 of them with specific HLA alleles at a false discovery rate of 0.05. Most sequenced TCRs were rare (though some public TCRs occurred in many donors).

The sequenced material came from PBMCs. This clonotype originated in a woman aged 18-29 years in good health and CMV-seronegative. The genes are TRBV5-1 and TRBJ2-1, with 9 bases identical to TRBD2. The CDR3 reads CASSPGLANGEQFF. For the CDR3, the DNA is TGCGCCAGCAGCCCCGGACTAGCGAATGGTGAGCAGTTCTTC.